This section outlines one T cell receptor (beta chain) sequence together with its context. This record comes from a study of blood T cell repertoires in COVID-19. Sequencing was performed with immunoSEQ multiplex PCR; in TCRdb, only in-frame clones are kept and a portion is missing. The repertoire includes 140,000 or so clones, 88% of them detected once, and 2.5% to 3% sits in the top ten. Germline V gene lookup returns CDR1 MNHEY and CDR2 SVGEGT. This CDR3 is 16 amino acids long. V lost 2 bases and J lost 5, with 19 bases in between. V gene TRBV6-2 or TRBV6-3 combines with J gene TRBJ2-7, with D maybe TRBD1 (8 bases). The receptor's source is a human donor with COVID-19, enrolled during active disease. The donor label of this sample is uncertain. The sample was peripheral blood. The CDR3, as DNA: TGTGCCAGCAGTTACGGGGACAGGCCAGGGAGGGACGAGCAGTACTTC. Its protein product is CASSYGDRPGRDEQYF.